These T cell receptor beta chains were read from a single sample in a study of blood T cell repertoires in COVID-19. The method was immunoSEQ multiplex PCR; TCRdb's version includes in-frame clones alone and lacks a portion of them. The sample has over 110,000 clones, under 90% seen once. Specimen: PBMCs or T cells enriched from blood (not recorded which). All receptors derive from a man aged 50-60 years in a cohort exposed to, infected with or recovered from COVID-19 (not recorded which). CDR3s include the opening cysteine and the closing phenylalanine or tryptophan. A D gene is named only where the DNA matches it firmly. Size values are once, few and many counts, or a class for expanded clones, and some rows have none.

clone size,D gene,V gene,J gene,CDR3 DNA,CDR3 protein
NA,TRBD2,TRBV3-1/TRBV3-2,TRBJ2-3,TGTGCCAGCAACCCCGGGGCGGGGGGTACGCAGTATTTT,CASNPGAGGTQYF
NA,NA,TRBV5-4,TRBJ1-2,TGTGCCAGCAGCTTGGCCACATTCTCTGGCTACACCTTC,CASSLATFSGYTF
few,NA,TRBV11-1,TRBJ2-3,TGTGCCAGCAGCTCAGGGCGTGAAACAGATACGCAGTATTTT,CASSSGRETDTQYF
NA,NA,TRBV4-3,TRBJ2-6,TGCGCCAGCAGCCCATACAGCGTTGGGAGCTCTGGGGCCAACGTCCTGACTTTC,CASSPYSVGSSGANVLTF
NA,NA,TRBV7-2,TRBJ1-1,TGTGCCAGCATCAAGGGGTTTTGGAACACTGAAGCTTTCTTT,CASIKGFWNTEAFF
NA,TRBD2,TRBV15,TRBJ2-5,TGTGCCACCAGCAACGAACCAACTAGCGGTAGGGAGACCCAGTACTTC,CATSNEPTSGRETQYF
NA,TRBD1,TRBV7-9,TRBJ1-1,TGTGCCAGCAGCTACCTCGACAGGGAGAAGGCTGAAGCTTTCTTT,CASSYLDREKAEAFF
NA,NA,TRBV28,TRBJ1-5,TGTGCCAGCAGTATAGCGGGTACCGATCAGCCCCAGCATTTT,CASSIAGTDQPQHF
NA,TRBD2,TRBV9,TRBJ2-1,TGTGCCAGCAGCATGACTAGCGGTTCCTACAATGAGCAGTTCTTC,CASSMTSGSYNEQFF
NA,TRBD1,TRBV18,TRBJ1-1,TGTGCCAGCTCACCAAGAGAGGGACAGGTGAACACTGAAGCTTTCTTT,CASSPREGQVNTEAFF
NA,NA,TRBV30,TRBJ1-1,TGTGCCTGGAGTAGGGGACTCAGGAACACTGAAGCTTTCTTT,CAWSRGLRNTEAFF
NA,TRBD1,TRBV6-5,TRBJ1-2,TGTGCCAGCAGTTACTCCGGGACAGGCCATTTCTATGGCTACACCTTC,CASSYSGTGHFYGYTF
NA,TRBD1,TRBV28,TRBJ1-1,TGTGCCAGCAGTTTGGACGGGACAGTCAATGAAGCTTTCTTT,CASSLDGTVNEAFF
NA,NA,TRBV7-9,TRBJ1-1,TGTGCTGGCGGAAGGGCAGGGGTTAATGAAGCTTTCTTT,CAGGRAGVNEAFF
NA,NA,TRBV18,TRBJ2-4,TGTGCCAGCTCGCTCACCACGATGGAAGGGGGCAAAAACATTCAGTACTTC,CASSLTTMEGGKNIQYF
NA,TRBD2,TRBV7-3,TRBJ2-2,TGTGCCAGCAGCGATATAGCGGGAGACGGCGGGGAGCTGTTTTTT,CASSDIAGDGGELFF
NA,NA,TRBV6-5,TRBJ1-2,TGTGCCAGCAGTTCTCTGGCGGAGGGCTACACCTTC,CASSSLAEGYTF